This entry features one TCR beta chain sequence. The junction had 13 bases not matched to a gene; V was cut back by 0 bases and J by 5 bases. The CDR3 is made up of 17 amino acids. The germline gives CDR1 MGHRA, CDR2 YSYEKL. The data derive from a study of blood T cell repertoires in COVID-19. Across the study: Material from acute and convalescent COVID-19 was sourced from the United States, Italy and Spain. Sources were T cells, B-cell-depleted T cells, or PBMCs; the material itself was cDNA or gDNA.

Methods used by the authors: Quantification of nucleated cells was approximated via reference gene primer amplification. Sequencing was performed with immunoSEQ multiplex PCR; in TCRdb, only in-frame clones are kept and a portion is missing. V and J calls plus clone size are reproduced from that table; the DNA served to infer D and trimming. The data contain about 71,000 clones, roughly 86% of them seen just once; the ten biggest clones take up 6.9%. The rearrangement links TRBV4-1 to TRBJ2-7, with 7 bases fitting TRBD2. Material for sequencing was peripheral blood. This receptor was obtained from a man aged 45-65 years with active COVID-19. CDR3 nucleotide sequence: TGCGCCAGCAGCCAAGATCCTGCGGGGGACCTCCGGAACGAGCAGTACTTC. This codes for CASSQDPAGDLRNEQYF.